Listed here is a single T cell receptor beta chain. It lacks a known antigen. Base qualities are missing; no much larger clone stands one base away. CDR1 and CDR2 (SQVTM, ANQGSEA) derive from the germline V gene. The cysteine opens and the phenylalanine closes a CDR3 of 13 amino acids. The sequence is cut down to CDR3 DNA, 39 bases in frame from base 1. V is pruned by 5 bases and J by 3 bases, leaving 4 bases of the junction without a gene match. Using the deep immunoSEQ assay, TCR CDR3 regions were amplified from genomic DNA by multiplex PCR. For each cell subset, the extracted genomic DNA was distributed evenly across all wells of several immunoSEQ 96-well plates, and each plate served as one replicate. Each replicate PCR for sorted subsets received 150 to 250 ng genomic DNA, equal to roughly 30,000 T cell genomes. Purified libraries were quantified with a Qubit 3.0 fluorometer, sized on a Bioanalyzer 2100, and re-quantified with the KAPA Library Quantification kit. Each immunoSEQ 96-well plate was sequenced on its own single-read 150-cycle Illumina NextSeq 550 flow cell. Regarding the original processing steps: The immunoSEQ output contained only junctional sequences without quality scores, so filtering could not match that applied to full-length reads. Sequences were annotated with PyIR, a Python wrapper for IgBLAST v1.9, and V/J genes and CDR3 were assigned using IMGT germline references. Reads with weak V/J assignments (E-value above 1e-6), missing CDR3, stop codons, out-of-frame junctions, or ambiguous translated residues were removed. V3J clonotypes were defined as sequences sharing the same inferred V gene, J gene, and CDR3 amino acid sequence. The percentage overlap between two repertoires was calculated by dividing the number of shared unique clonotypes by the size of the smaller repertoire. Three approaches were used to assess repertoire richness: RTK rarefaction, the Chao1 estimator, and Recon v2.1 estimates of unobserved clonotypes. Generation probabilities for all TCRbeta clonotypes obtained by the gDNA method from several donors were computed using OLGA. What TCRdb holds here is the immuneACCESS table cut down to in-frame rearrangements. Part of the clones is not present; checked against another copy, under half of the missing clones reflect an unresolved V gene, and the others are unexplained. V and J calls and clone size are copied from that table; D and trimming were computed from the DNA. Recorded for this sample are 2 million to 2.5 million clones; approximately 95% of them occurred a single time. About 0.37% of the sample comes from the top ten.

The donors were healthy, HIV-negative adults with no recently reported acute infections or vaccinations. Only Caucasian adults living in Nashville, Tennessee, USA were represented among the donors. CD4+ T cells were enriched by magnetic negative selection, after which naive cells were positively selected on CD45RA and the negative fraction was taken as the memory subset. Blood was obtained by leukapheresis, after which PBMCs were separated by Ficoll-Histopaque density gradient centrifugation and cryopreserved in liquid nitrogen vapor phase. Analytical flow cytometry was used to check the purity and quantity of every magnetically sorted T cell population. Each sorted fraction had its genomic DNA isolated and then quantified by UV absorbance on a Nanodrop 2000c. This sample is part of a study of shared clonotypes between healthy human individuals (dated by TCRdb to about 2020). Study-level background: The cohort comprised two women and a few men aged 18 to 49 years. Leukapheresis yielded between about 0.94 and 8.9 billion PBMCs per donor. To increase sequencing depth and limit assay-specific biases, TCR repertoire library preparation and sequencing were carried out by different laboratories using diverse techniques. To estimate repertoire size and how much clonotype sharing occurs between individuals, the study deeply sequenced the blood TCR repertoires of several healthy adults. For each donor, three plates each were used for CD4 naive and CD4 memory, two plates were used for CD8 naive, and one plate was used for CD8 memory.

What the work shows at the level of the full study, not this receptor alone: Roughly 5% of naive CD4, around 3.5% of naive CD8, about 2.4% of memory CD4, and less than 0.45% of memory CD8 clonotypes were shared across four donors. Based on pairwise subsampling, the degree of clonotype sharing among donors was expected to be affected by sequencing depth. Clonotypes shared by all four sorted-subset donors showed higher generation probabilities than non-shared clonotypes. Estimated clonotype richness was generally larger for naive than for memory subsets. Even with the large sequencing depth, rarefaction of the sorted-subset datasets indicated that sequencing was incomplete. Only blood was sampled, and tissue TCR repertoires likely differ from those in blood. Because the study included only a small number of donors, the genetic and exposure-history diversity represented was limited.

The rearranged segments are TRBV29-1 and TRBJ2-7; TRBD2 aligns with 10 central bases. The sequenced sample consisted of naive CD4+ T cells from PBMCs. In the paper's terms, the cell subset or site label means: CD45RA+ positively selected. The receptor was isolated from a man younger than 35 in good health. Some clones in this sample may be carry-over from other donors' samples. The CDR3 is CSVRGLAVYEQYF. The nucleotides are TGCAGCGTTCGCGGACTAGCGGTCTACGAGCAGTACTTC.